The present TCR beta chain was sequenced within a study of blood T cell repertoires in COVID-19. Losses at the gene ends were 2 bases for V and 9 bases for J; bases not matched to a gene: 10. The CDR3 runs 14 residues. Germline assignment: CDR1 MDHEN and CDR2 SYDVKM. Sequencing was performed with immunoSEQ multiplex PCR; in TCRdb, only in-frame clones are kept and a portion is missing. The sample comprises 170,000 or so clones, about 90% of which are singletons, and roughly 9% rests with the top ten. The cohort comprised adults aged about 18 to 100 years residing in about 25 US areas. Assignments of participants to cohorts depended upon their own reported clinical history.

The source of this sequence is a woman aged 18-35 years who had recovered from COVID-19. Sequencing was carried out using PBMCs or T cells enriched from blood (not recorded which). This sequence joins TRBV28 and TRBJ2-7; 7 bases agree with TRBD1. The CDR3 coding sequence is TGTGCCAGCAGTTTAGCCAGGGGGTTCATCGGGCAGTACTTC. This encodes CASSLARGFIGQYF.